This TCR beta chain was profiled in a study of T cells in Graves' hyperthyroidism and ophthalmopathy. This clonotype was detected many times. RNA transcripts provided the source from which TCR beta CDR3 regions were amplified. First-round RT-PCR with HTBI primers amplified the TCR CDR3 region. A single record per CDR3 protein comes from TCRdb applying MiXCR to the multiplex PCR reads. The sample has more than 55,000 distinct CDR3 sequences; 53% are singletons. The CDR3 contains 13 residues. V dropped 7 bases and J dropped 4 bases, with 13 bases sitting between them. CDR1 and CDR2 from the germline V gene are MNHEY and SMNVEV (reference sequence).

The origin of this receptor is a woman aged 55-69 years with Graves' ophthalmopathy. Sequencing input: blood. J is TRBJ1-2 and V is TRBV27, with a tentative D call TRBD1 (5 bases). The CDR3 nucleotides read TGTGCCAGCACGGGCGGGGGATCCTATGGCTACACCTTC. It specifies CASTGGGSYGYTF.